This TCR beta chain was identified during a study of T cells expressing NK-cell markers. A note on this clonotype: Its antigen is not known.

The germline V gene encodes CDR1 SGHKS and CDR2 YYEKEE (reference sequence). The CDR3 contains 16 residues. One entry per CDR3 protein, without DNA, is what TCRdb gives after re-calling the 5' RACE reads. This table holds about 460,000 distinct CDR3 sequences. General observations from the study: Topping the CD3+CD56-NKG2C+ fraction as well were these clonotypes, in a few donors.

The receptor comes from a woman between 50 and 59 years old in good health. The chain couples TRBV5-5 to TRBJ1-4. The sample was blood T cells: a sorted CD56 or NKG2C T cell subset, CD4+ or CD8+ T cells, or bulk PBMC T cells (not recorded which). The CDR3 sequence is CASSKYPTGPNEKLFF.